Presented here are 10 T cell receptor beta chains from one specimen sequenced in a study of T cells in Graves' hyperthyroidism and ophthalmopathy. Amplified regions were TCR beta CDR3 sequences from RNA transcripts. A set of HTBI primers served as the primers for a first-round RT-PCR of the TCR CDR3. In TCRdb, the multiplex PCR reads were re-called with MiXCR into one record per CDR3 protein. The sample lists about 300,000 distinct CDR3 sequences, roughly 19% occurring once. The specimen sequenced was blood. The source of these receptors is a man aged 45 to 65 with Graves' ophthalmopathy.

This clonotype was counted between two and nine times. The chain is built from TRBV12-3 or TRBV12-4 and TRBJ2-3; D is uncertain. CDR3 length: 14 residues. V lost 5 bases to trimming and J lost 6 bases, with 15 bases between them. CDR3 in amino acids: CASSPDQPWDTQYF. CDR3 coding DNA: TGTGCCAGCAGTCCCGACCAACCCTGGGATACGCAGTATTTT.

The J gene is TRBJ2-2, the V gene TRBV24-1; possibly TRBD1 for D (5 bases). The CDR3 loop spans 14 amino acids. Between the trimmed V and J ends, which lost 5 bases and 3 bases, there was a span of 9 bases. Germline CDR1 reads KGHDR; CDR2 reads SFDVKD. CDR3 amino acids: CATSARADTGELFF. DNA for the CDR3: TGTGCCACCAGTGCCAGGGCGGACACCGGGGAGCTGTTTTTT.

This clonotype was recorded at least ten times. The J gene is TRBJ1-5, the V gene TRBV28; D remains unclear. The germline V and J ends were trimmed by 6 bases and 0 bases, with 9 bases remaining between them. The CDR3 length is 14 residues. Germline V gene sequence: CDR1 MDHEN, CDR2 SYDVKM. CDR3 DNA sequence: TGTGCCAGCAGAAGTCCACATAGCAATCAGCCCCAGCATTTT. This codes for CASRSPHSNQPQHF.

The table lists this clonotype with a count of one. Germline and junction disagree at one end, which may indicate a read error. The chain has TRBV7-7 and TRBJ2-5; D ambiguous. Per the germline V gene, CDR1 is SSHAT and CDR2 is FNYEAQ (reference sequence). The CDR3 loop spans 14 amino acids. The CDR3 nucleotides read TGTGCTAGCAGCTTTGGGCCTTACGGAGAGACCCAGTACTTC. This codes for CASSFGPYGETQYF.

This clonotype came up many times. The chain uses TRBV28 and TRBJ1-5; D might be TRBD1 (6 bases). The germline gives CDR1 MDHEN, CDR2 SYDVKM. Trimming cost V 5 bases and J 1 base, with 24 bases left between them. The CDR3 covers 19 residues. The CDR3 sequence is CASSPMTGFMGFSNQPQHF. The CDR3 nucleotides read TGTGCCAGCAGTCCCATGACAGGATTTATGGGTTTCAGCAATCAGCCCCAGCATTTT. Full variable domain (remainder filled in from reference TRBV28 and TRBJ1-5): DVKVTQSSRYLVKRTGEKVFLECVQDMDHENMFWYRQDPGLGLRLIYFSYDVKMKEKGDIPEGYSVSREKKERFSLILESASTNQTSMYLCASSPMTGFMGFSNQPQHFGDGTRLSIL.

This clonotype showed up just a few times. This chain connects TRBV20-1 to TRBJ2-1, with TRBD2 identical over 9 bases. The ends lost 3 bases at V and 6 bases at J; junction bases unmatched: 9. The V gene's germline CDR1 is DFQATT and CDR2 SNEGSKA (reference sequence). This CDR3 has 15 amino acids. As DNA, the CDR3 is TGCAGTGCTAGGGAGGGACTAGCACCCGTCAATGAGCAGTTCTTC. Translation: CSAREGLAPVNEQFF.

This clonotype has more than one count but fewer than ten. The genes are TRBV7-9 and TRBJ1-1; D is unclear. Germline CDR1 and CDR2: SEHNR and FQNEAQ (reference sequence). Trimming shortened V by 5 bases and J by 1 base, and 14 bases separated the two germline ends. The length of the CDR3 is 15 residues. CDR3 residues: CASSPPTSENTEAFF. CDR3 bases: TGTGCCAGCAGCCCTCCGACAAGCGAGAACACTGAAGCTTTCTTT.

This clonotype was seen ten or more times. The V gene is TRBV28, the J gene TRBJ1-1; weak D call: TRBD1 (6 bases). Germline loops: CDR1 MDHEN, CDR2 SYDVKM. The V gene lost 3 bases and the J gene lost 1 base, with 9 bases spanning the gap. The CDR3 spans 14 residues. The DNA for the CDR3 is TGTGCCAGCAGTTTGGGGACAAAGAACACTGAAGCTTTCTTT. Protein product: CASSLGTKNTEAFF.

The gene calls are TRBV18 and TRBJ2-3, with TRBD1 matching over 8 bases. The CDR3 contains 11 residues. Germline CDR1 KGHSH, CDR2 LQKENI. V lost 3 bases to trimming and J lost 10 bases; unmatched junction nucleotides: 0. The CDR3 reads CASSPDRAQYF. The CDR3, as DNA: TGTGCCAGCTCACCGGACAGGGCGCAGTATTTT.

V usage is TRBV12-3 or TRBV12-4 and J usage is TRBJ2-1; a weak D match, TRBD1 (5 bases). The CDR3 runs to 14 residues. The V and J ends lost 3 bases and 4 bases respectively, with 10 bases between them. The CDR3 region is CASSLVAGYNEQFF. For the CDR3, the DNA is TGTGCCAGCAGTTTGGTGGCAGGGTACAATGAGCAGTTCTTC.